The clone carrying this TCR beta chain turned up a few times. Its antigen remains unidentified. This entry belongs to a study of beta chain features in type 1 diabetes. Study-wide results and caveats: Moderately but significantly shorter TCRB CDR3s were found in Type 1 diabetes patients in all four CD4+ subsets.

The V and J ends lost 0 bases and 6 bases respectively, with 13 bases between them. The CDR3 contains 15 residues. Germline CDR1 and CDR2: SGHRS and YFSETQ. Of the isolated RNA, all was reverse transcribed, and so the sequenced material was expressed TCRB transcripts. Measured with immunoSEQ multiplex PCR; TCRdb has only the in-frame clones, and not every one. The profile shows some 160,000 clones, 9% of them singletons. This sequence joins TRBV5-1 and TRBJ2-1; the D gene is possibly TRBD2 (5 bases). Sequenced input: central memory CD4+ T cells from blood. This TCR derives from a woman in her 30s with type 1 diabetes. In nucleotides, the CDR3 is TGCGCCAGCAGCTTGGAAGATCTAGCTCTCAATGAGCAGTTCTTC. This translates into CASSLEDLALNEQFF.